The rows below give T cell receptor beta chains drawn from one sample of a study of blood T cell repertoires in COVID-19. Repertoires were generated with immunoSEQ multiplex PCR, while TCRdb's copy carries only in-frame clones and drops some. Of around 70,000 clones in the sample, 65% to 80% were seen once. Sequenced input: peripheral blood. These receptors were obtained from a man aged 55 to 70 with active or convalescent COVID-19. The CDR3 runs from the conserved cysteine through the conserved F or W. The D gene is left open where the match is weak. Clone size is stated in some rows and not others, as once, few, many or a class when expanded.

CDR3aa: CATSDSGTEDQPQHF
CDR3nt: TGTGCCACCAGTGACTCCGGGACAGAGGATCAGCCCCAGCATTTT
v_gene: TRBV24-1
abundance: .
d_gene: TRBD1
j_gene: TRBJ1-5

CDR3aa: CASNLDRANSPLHF
CDR3nt: TGTGCCAGCAATCTTGACAGGGCAAATTCACCCCTCCACTTT
v_gene: TRBV2
abundance: few
d_gene: TRBD1
j_gene: TRBJ1-6

CDR3aa: CASRERAGTDTQYF
CDR3nt: TGCGCCAGCAGGGAAAGGGCGGGTACAGATACGCAGTATTTT
v_gene: TRBV5-1
abundance: few
d_gene: .
j_gene: TRBJ2-3

CDR3aa: CAISEGAGGSSYEQYF
CDR3nt: TGTGCCATCAGTGAAGGAGCGGGGGGGTCCTCCTACGAGCAGTACTTC
v_gene: TRBV10-3
abundance: .
d_gene: TRBD2
j_gene: TRBJ2-7

CDR3aa: CASSNGQGPGNTIYF
CDR3nt: TGTGCCAGCAGCAATGGACAGGGGCCTGGAAACACCATATATTTT
v_gene: TRBV13
abundance: .
d_gene: TRBD1
j_gene: TRBJ1-3

CDR3aa: CASSPGTGGYTDTQYF
CDR3nt: TGTGCCAGTAGCCCCGGGACAGGGGGATACACAGATACGCAGTATTTT
v_gene: TRBV19
abundance: .
d_gene: TRBD1
j_gene: TRBJ2-3

CDR3aa: CASSLVAGGPWETQYF
CDR3nt: TGTGCCAGCAGCTTAGTAGCGGGGGGGCCTTGGGAGACCCAGTACTTC
v_gene: TRBV11-2
abundance: .
d_gene: TRBD2
j_gene: TRBJ2-5

CDR3aa: CASSEGGDSLFGAFF
CDR3nt: TGTGCCAGCAGTGAAGGGGGGGACAGCCTCTTCGGGGCTTTCTTT
v_gene: TRBV6-1
abundance: .
d_gene: TRBD1
j_gene: TRBJ1-1

CDR3aa: CASRDTGVSPLHF
CDR3nt: TGTGCCAGCAGAGATACAGGGGTCTCACCCCTCCACTTT
v_gene: TRBV7-2
abundance: .
d_gene: TRBD1
j_gene: TRBJ1-6

CDR3aa: CAISESTLRRETQYF
CDR3nt: TGTGCCATCAGTGAGTCGACTTTGCGGAGAGAGACCCAGTACTTC
v_gene: TRBV10-3
abundance: .
d_gene: .
j_gene: TRBJ2-5

CDR3aa: CASSYSGGRGLYEQYF
CDR3nt: TGTGCCAGCAGTTACTCTGGGGGCAGGGGGCTGTACGAGCAGTACTTC
v_gene: TRBV6-5
abundance: .
d_gene: TRBD1
j_gene: TRBJ2-7

CDR3aa: CASSTTGKGDEQYF
CDR3nt: TGTGCCAGCAGTACGACAGGGAAGGGAGACGAGCAGTACTTC
v_gene: TRBV2
abundance: .
d_gene: TRBD1
j_gene: TRBJ2-7

CDR3aa: CASSSTGDTQYF
CDR3nt: TGTGCCAGCAGCTCGACAGGGGATACGCAGTATTTT
v_gene: TRBV11-3
abundance: .
d_gene: TRBD1
j_gene: TRBJ2-3

CDR3aa: CSASSGLAEKETQYF
CDR3nt: TGCAGTGCTAGTTCGGGACTAGCGGAAAAAGAGACCCAGTACTTC
v_gene: TRBV20-1
abundance: .
d_gene: TRBD2
j_gene: TRBJ2-5

CDR3aa: CASTNDISGANVLTF
CDR3nt: TGTGCCAGCACGAACGACATTTCTGGGGCCAACGTCCTGACTTTC
v_gene: TRBV18
abundance: once
d_gene: .
j_gene: TRBJ2-6

CDR3aa: CASSGTGGGQPQHF
CDR3nt: TGTGCCAGTAGTGGGACAGGGGGTGGTCAGCCCCAGCATTTT
v_gene: TRBV19
abundance: .
d_gene: TRBD1
j_gene: TRBJ1-5

CDR3aa: CASSARALNRVSFFSNTEAFF
CDR3nt: TGTGCCAGCAGCGCACGGGCATTAAACAGGGTGTCTTTTTTTTCTAACACTGAAGCTTTCTTT
v_gene: TRBV7-3
abundance: .
d_gene: .
j_gene: TRBJ1-1

CDR3aa: CASSHQDRGNTEAFF
CDR3nt: TGTGCCAGCAGCCACCAGGACAGGGGGAACACTGAAGCTTTCTTT
v_gene: TRBV4-2
abundance: .
d_gene: TRBD1
j_gene: TRBJ1-1

CDR3aa: CASSFSRGPRELFF
CDR3nt: TGTGCCAGCAGTTTCTCTCGGGGTCCCAGAGAGCTGTTTTTT
v_gene: TRBV27
abundance: .
d_gene: .
j_gene: TRBJ2-2

CDR3aa: CASSIVGGAGDRHF
CDR3nt: TGTGCCAGTAGTATAGTAGGCGGGGCTGGTGATAGGCATTTT
v_gene: TRBV19
abundance: .
d_gene: .
j_gene: TRBJ1-5

CDR3aa: CASSLTPGDGFLNSGNTIYF
CDR3nt: TGTGCCAGCAGCCTAACCCCGGGGGACGGCTTCCTAAACTCTGGAAACACCATATATTTT
v_gene: TRBV9
abundance: once
d_gene: .
j_gene: TRBJ1-3

CDR3aa: CASSLEQGRELFF
CDR3nt: TGTGCCAGCAGCTTAGAACAGGGTAGGGAACTGTTTTTT
v_gene: TRBV7-8
abundance: .
d_gene: .
j_gene: TRBJ1-4

CDR3aa: CASSPPHEQYF
CDR3nt: TGTGCCAGTAGTCCCCCTCACGAGCAGTACTTC
v_gene: TRBV19
abundance: .
d_gene: .
j_gene: TRBJ2-7

CDR3aa: CASKRDSNGDTQYF
CDR3nt: TGTGCCAGCAAAAGAGACAGCAATGGAGATACGCAGTATTTT
v_gene: TRBV6-4
abundance: once
d_gene: .
j_gene: TRBJ2-3

CDR3aa: CASSESFRETQYF
CDR3nt: TGTGCCAGCAGTGAATCATTCCGGGAGACCCAGTACTTC
v_gene: TRBV2
abundance: .
d_gene: .
j_gene: TRBJ2-5

CDR3aa: CASSEAGTGRANEQFF
CDR3nt: TGTGCCAGCAGCGAGGCCGGGACAGGGAGGGCAAATGAGCAGTTCTTC
v_gene: TRBV7-9
abundance: .
d_gene: TRBD1
j_gene: TRBJ2-1

CDR3aa: CASSIGHSYEQYF
CDR3nt: TGTGCCAGTAGTATTGGGCACTCCTACGAGCAGTACTTC
v_gene: TRBV19
abundance: .
d_gene: .
j_gene: TRBJ2-7

CDR3aa: CASSFPGTANTEAFF
CDR3nt: TGTGCCAGCAGCTTTCCCGGGACAGCCAACACTGAAGCTTTCTTT
v_gene: TRBV11-1
abundance: .
d_gene: TRBD1
j_gene: TRBJ1-1

CDR3aa: CASSYAHPSYEQYF
CDR3nt: TGTGCCAGCAGTTACGCACACCCCTCCTACGAGCAGTACTTC
v_gene: TRBV6-6
abundance: .
d_gene: .
j_gene: TRBJ2-7

CDR3aa: CASRSRGRGNTEAFF
CDR3nt: TGTGCCAGCAGATCCAGGGGGCGGGGGAACACTGAAGCTTTCTTT
v_gene: TRBV5-4
abundance: .
d_gene: TRBD1
j_gene: TRBJ1-1

CDR3aa: CASCRDRAVNSPLHF
CDR3nt: TGTGCCAGCTGCCGGGACAGGGCAGTCAATTCACCCCTCCACTTT
v_gene: TRBV2
abundance: .
d_gene: TRBD1
j_gene: TRBJ1-6

CDR3aa: CASSEEWTGIYGYTF
CDR3nt: TGTGCCAGCAGTGAAGAGTGGACAGGGATTTATGGCTACACCTTC
v_gene: TRBV6-1
abundance: .
d_gene: TRBD1
j_gene: TRBJ1-2

CDR3aa: CASSRDRRYENTIYF
CDR3nt: TGTGCCAGCAGCCGGGACAGGCGTTATGAAAACACCATATATTTT
v_gene: TRBV7-6
abundance: .
d_gene: TRBD1
j_gene: TRBJ1-3

CDR3aa: CASSLGTYTDTQYF
CDR3nt: TGTGCCAGCAGCTTGGGCACCTACACAGATACGCAGTATTTT
v_gene: TRBV5-6
abundance: .
d_gene: .
j_gene: TRBJ2-3

CDR3aa: CASAEGQGQPQHF
CDR3nt: TGTGCCAGCGCCGAAGGTCAGGGTCAGCCCCAGCATTTT
v_gene: TRBV16
abundance: .
d_gene: .
j_gene: TRBJ1-5

CDR3aa: CAWNINPGELFF
CDR3nt: TGTGCCTGGAATATAAATCCCGGGGAGCTGTTTTTT
v_gene: TRBV30
abundance: .
d_gene: .
j_gene: TRBJ2-2

CDR3aa: CASTLQGVAGNTIYF
CDR3nt: TGTGCCAGTACCTTACAGGGGGTAGCTGGAAACACCATATATTTT
v_gene: TRBV19
abundance: .
d_gene: TRBD1
j_gene: TRBJ1-3

CDR3aa: CASSVGTGGNQPQHF
CDR3nt: TGTGCCAGCAGCGTAGGGACAGGGGGCAATCAGCCCCAGCATTTT
v_gene: TRBV9
abundance: .
d_gene: TRBD1
j_gene: TRBJ1-5

CDR3aa: CASTRDTGGGEQYF
CDR3nt: TGTGCCAGCACCCGTGACACCGGAGGTGGCGAGCAGTACTTC
v_gene: TRBV5-4
abundance: few
d_gene: .
j_gene: TRBJ2-7

CDR3aa: CAWSRGAGNTIYF
CDR3nt: TGTGCCTGGAGCCGGGGAGCTGGAAACACCATATATTTT
v_gene: TRBV30
abundance: once
d_gene: .
j_gene: TRBJ1-3

CDR3aa: CASSPTTSGAANTGELFF
CDR3nt: TGTGCCAGCTCACCAACTACTAGCGGGGCTGCGAACACCGGGGAGCTGTTTTTT
v_gene: TRBV18
abundance: .
d_gene: TRBD2
j_gene: TRBJ2-2

CDR3aa: CASSFRGSNYEQYF
CDR3nt: TGTGCCAGCAGCTTTAGGGGCAGTAATTACGAGCAGTACTTC
v_gene: TRBV7-8
abundance: .
d_gene: .
j_gene: TRBJ2-7

CDR3aa: CASSQLGQGAYQPQHF
CDR3nt: TGTGCCAGCAGCCAACTGGGACAGGGGGCATATCAGCCCCAGCATTTT
v_gene: TRBV14
abundance: .
d_gene: TRBD1
j_gene: TRBJ1-5